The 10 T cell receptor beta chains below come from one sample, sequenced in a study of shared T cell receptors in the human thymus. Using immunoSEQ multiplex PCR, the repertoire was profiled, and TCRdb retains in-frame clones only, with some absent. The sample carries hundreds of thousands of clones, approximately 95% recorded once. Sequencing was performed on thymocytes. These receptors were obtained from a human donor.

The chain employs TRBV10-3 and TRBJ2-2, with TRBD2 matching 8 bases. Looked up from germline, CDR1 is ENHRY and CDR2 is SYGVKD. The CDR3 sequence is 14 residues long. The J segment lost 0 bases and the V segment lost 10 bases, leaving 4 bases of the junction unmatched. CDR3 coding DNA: TGTGCCACCTTAGCGGGATCGAACACCGGGGAGCTGTTTTTT. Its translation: CATLAGSNTGELFF.

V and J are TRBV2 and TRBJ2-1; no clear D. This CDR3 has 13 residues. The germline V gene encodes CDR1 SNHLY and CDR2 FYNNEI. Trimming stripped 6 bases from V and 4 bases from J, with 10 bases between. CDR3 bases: TGTGCCAGCAGGGGTAACTTATACAATGAGCAGTTCTTC. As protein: CASRGNLYNEQFF.

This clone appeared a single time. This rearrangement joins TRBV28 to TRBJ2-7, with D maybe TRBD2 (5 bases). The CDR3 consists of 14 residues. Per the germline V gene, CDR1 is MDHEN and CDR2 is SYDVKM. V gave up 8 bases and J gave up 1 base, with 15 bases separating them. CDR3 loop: CASLKTGWSYEQYF. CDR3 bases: TGTGCCAGCCTAAAGACGGGATGGTCCTACGAGCAGTACTTC.

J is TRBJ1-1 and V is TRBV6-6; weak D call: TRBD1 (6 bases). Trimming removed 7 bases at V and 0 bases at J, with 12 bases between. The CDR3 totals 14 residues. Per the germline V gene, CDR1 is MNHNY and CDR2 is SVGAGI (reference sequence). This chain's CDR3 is CASTSGAMNTEAFF. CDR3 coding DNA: TGTGCCAGCACGTCGGGGGCTATGAACACTGAAGCTTTCTTT.

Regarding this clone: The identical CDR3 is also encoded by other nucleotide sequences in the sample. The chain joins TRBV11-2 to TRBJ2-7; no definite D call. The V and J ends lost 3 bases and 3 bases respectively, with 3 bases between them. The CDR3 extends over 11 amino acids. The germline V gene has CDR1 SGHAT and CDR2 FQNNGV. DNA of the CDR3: TGTGCCAGCAGCTTCAGCTACGAGCAGTACTTC. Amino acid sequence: CASSFSYEQYF.

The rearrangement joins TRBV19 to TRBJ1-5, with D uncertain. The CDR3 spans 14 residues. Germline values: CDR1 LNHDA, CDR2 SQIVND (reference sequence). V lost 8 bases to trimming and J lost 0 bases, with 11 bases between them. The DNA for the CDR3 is TGTGCCAGTCTTGGATGGACTAGCAATCAGCCCCAGCATTTT. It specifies CASLGWTSNQPQHF.

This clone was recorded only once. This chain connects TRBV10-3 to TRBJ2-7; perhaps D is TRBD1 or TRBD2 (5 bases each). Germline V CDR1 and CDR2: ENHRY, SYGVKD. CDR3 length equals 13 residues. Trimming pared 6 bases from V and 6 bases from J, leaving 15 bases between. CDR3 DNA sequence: TGTGCCATCAGGGGAAAGTGGGACGGCGAGCAGTACTTC. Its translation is CAIRGKWDGEQYF.

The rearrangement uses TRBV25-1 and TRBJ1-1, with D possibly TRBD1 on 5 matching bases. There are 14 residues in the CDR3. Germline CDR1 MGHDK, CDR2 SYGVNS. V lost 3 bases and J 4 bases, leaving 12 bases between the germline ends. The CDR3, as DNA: TGTGCCAGCAGTGAGCGGGGGAATGGCACTGAAGCTTTCTTT. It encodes CASSERGNGTEAFF.

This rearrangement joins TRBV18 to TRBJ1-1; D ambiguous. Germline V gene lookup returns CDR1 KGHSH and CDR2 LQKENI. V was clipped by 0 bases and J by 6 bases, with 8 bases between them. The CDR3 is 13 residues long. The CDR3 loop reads CASSPPRLAEAFF. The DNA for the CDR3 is TGTGCCAGCTCACCACCAAGGCTGGCTGAAGCTTTCTTT.

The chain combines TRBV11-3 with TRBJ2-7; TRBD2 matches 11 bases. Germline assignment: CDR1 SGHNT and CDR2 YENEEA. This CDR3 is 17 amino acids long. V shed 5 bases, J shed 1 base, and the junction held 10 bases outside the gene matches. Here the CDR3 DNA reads TGTGCCAGCAGCCTTGGGGGCGGGACTAGCGGTTCCTACGAGCAGTACTTC. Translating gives CASSLGGGTSGSYEQYF.